A selection of T cell receptor beta chains follows, all from one sample in a study of control samples from healthy donors and cancer patients. TCRdb's copy holds only in-frame clones and misses some; the assay was immunoSEQ multiplex PCR. The profile shows about 71,000 clones, over 85% of them singletons. Sequenced sample: PBMCs. These receptors were obtained from a man aged 55-75 years with lung cancer. Each CDR3 is given with its conserved first and last residue.

v_call cdr3_aa
TRBV19 CASSRSGTGSVTGNTIYF
TRBV11-2 CASSPLGSSYNEQFF
TRBV12-3/TRBV12-4 CASSLQGAGPVF
TRBV3-1/TRBV3-2 CASSNRDRGTEAFF
TRBV25-1 CASSVRDLNTEAFF
TRBV2 CASSERGLENSPLHF
TRBV25-1 CASSVTGGTEAFF
TRBV7-6 CASSLGTYNEQFF
TRBV7-2 CASSHDGGPTEAFF
TRBV4-1 CASSQMDRDNEKLFF
TRBV4-1 CASSQVGTGSTDTQYF
TRBV6-5 CASSRDRGNYGYTF
TRBV5-1 CASSLMSEGTEAFF
TRBV3-1/TRBV3-2 CASSRLADTQYF
TRBV7-3 CASSLAASPVGYTF
TRBV29-1 CSGGTGYNEQFF
TRBV7-9 CASSLIQGLTSGYTF
TRBV7-3 CASSLSVNSPLHF
TRBV24-1 CATSENDRNYGYTF
TRBV3-1/TRBV3-2 CASSQDRNYGYTF
TRBV7-2 CASSPSWGVGQPQHF
TRBV18 CASSPGPRTDTQYF
TRBV5-1 CASSFGPGQDTNQPQHF
TRBV24-1 CATTTGSNQPQHF
TRBV19 CASSIRGEDTEAFF
TRBV12-3/TRBV12-4 CASSSTNYGYTF
TRBV7-2 CASSLAVNREAFF
TRBV7-3 CASSPISGSYYGYTF
TRBV7-6 CASSFGQGSNTEAFF
TRBV6-5 CASRRAGDNYGYTF
TRBV24-1 CATSDSAGAGVKTQYF
TRBV29-1 CSVEEGGRGYGYTF
TRBV6-5 CASSPGQVYNQPQHF
TRBV5-1 CASSSGLAGGQLDTQYF
TRBV27 CASSWLSRGDRSPLHF
TRBV7-9 CASSLRQEQTNYGYTF
TRBV5-4 CASSLADRGMGTEAFF
TRBV30 CASGGASTGNTIYF
TRBV10-1 CASSDPGLPTDTQYF
TRBV12-5 CASGQMDRGYGYTF
TRBV5-1 CASSLEGGEDIQYF
TRBV5-1 CASSWTGTDGYTF
TRBV11-1 CASSLGGQTQETQYF
TRBV25-1 CASSEGGGVRETQYF
TRBV5-4 CASSPEQSFYGYTF
TRBV3-1/TRBV3-2 CASKVADSYEQYF
TRBV12-3/TRBV12-4 CAGRTANTGELFF
TRBV9 CASSVALRGNTGELFF
TRBV6-2/TRBV6-3 CASSFQGMYGYTF
TRBV12-5 CASGLVLTGASTGELFF
TRBV21-1 CASEQEFPIYPSTDTQYF
TRBV7-9 CASSRDSQFTQPQHF
TRBV20-1 CSASRYGANTEAFF
TRBV11-2 CASSLAGDTQYF
TRBV27 CASSPGRSYEQYF
TRBV6-2/TRBV6-3 CASSAGNQPQHF
TRBV4-2 CASSQEGITYEQYF
TRBV7-6 CASSLRERGSESYNEQFF
TRBV4-2 CASSQERQGDQPQHF